This T cell receptor beta chain appears in the sequencing data of a study of glioma-infiltrating T cells after dendritic cell vaccination. Study-level information: Dendritic cell vaccination trial patients had either newly diagnosed or recurrent glioblastoma.

CDR1 is SGHDN and CDR2 is FVKESK in the germline V gene. CDR3 length equals 14 residues. V was cut by 0 bases and J by 7 bases, with 7 bases left in between. None of the glioblastoma patients had an isocitrate dehydrogenase mutation. Before vaccination, two weeks after the third vaccination, and at progression, PBMC were collected. This table comes from immunoSEQ multiplex PCR, and its TCRdb copy is limited to in-frame clones, with some not included. The sample consists of 49,000 or so clones, 85% of them appearing once. This TCR derives from a human donor with glioblastoma. The gene calls are TRBV14 and TRBJ1-6, with D hard to call. The sample consisted of blood, taken before dendritic cell vaccination. The CDR3: CASSQESENSPLHF. The CDR3 DNA sequence: TGTGCCAGCAGCCAAGAGTCTGAGAATTCACCCCTCCACTTT. The full variable domain, rest sourced from reference TRBV14 and TRBJ1-6, is EAGVTQFPSHSVIEKGQTVTLRCDPISGHDNLYWYRRVMGKEIKFLLHFVKESKQDESGMPNNRFLAERTGGTYSTLKVQPAELEDSGVYFCASSQESENSPLHFGNGTRLTVT.